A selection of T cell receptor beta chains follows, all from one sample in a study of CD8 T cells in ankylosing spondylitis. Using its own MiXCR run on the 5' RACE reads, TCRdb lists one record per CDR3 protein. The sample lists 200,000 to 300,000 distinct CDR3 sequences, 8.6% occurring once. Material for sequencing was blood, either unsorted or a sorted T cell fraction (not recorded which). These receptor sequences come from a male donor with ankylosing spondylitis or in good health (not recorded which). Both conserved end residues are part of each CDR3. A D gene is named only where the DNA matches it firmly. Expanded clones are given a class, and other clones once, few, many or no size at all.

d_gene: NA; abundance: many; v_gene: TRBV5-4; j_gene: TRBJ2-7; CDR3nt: TGTGCCAGCAGCCCACAGGGCGCCCAAAACGAGCAGTACTTC; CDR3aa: CASSPQGAQNEQYF
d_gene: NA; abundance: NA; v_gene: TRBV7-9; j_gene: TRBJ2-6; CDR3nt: TGTGCCAGCAGCCCTGAGGGCTCTGGGGCCAACGTCCTGACTTTC; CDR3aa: CASSPEGSGANVLTF
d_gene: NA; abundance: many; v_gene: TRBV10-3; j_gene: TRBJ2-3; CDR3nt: TGTGCCATCAGTGCCCCGATGAGTCGCAGCACAGATACGCAGTATTTT; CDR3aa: CAISAPMSRSTDTQYF
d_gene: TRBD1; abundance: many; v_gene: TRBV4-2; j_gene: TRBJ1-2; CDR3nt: TGTGCCAGCAGCCAGGAAGGCAGGGGGCGCGTCCATGGCTACACCTTC; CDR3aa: CASSQEGRGRVHGYTF
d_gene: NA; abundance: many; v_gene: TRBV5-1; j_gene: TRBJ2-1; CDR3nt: TGCGCCAGCAGCTTATCACAGGGACTTAACGATGAGCAGTTCTTC; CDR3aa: CASSLSQGLNDEQFF
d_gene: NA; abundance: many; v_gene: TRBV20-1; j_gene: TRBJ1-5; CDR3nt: TGCAGTGCTCCCGGGCGTGGAGGGCAGCCCCAGCATTTT; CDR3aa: CSAPGRGGQPQHF
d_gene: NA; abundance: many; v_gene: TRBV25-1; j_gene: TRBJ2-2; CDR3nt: TGTGCCACCGCAAGGGGGAGAGGCACCGGGGAGCTGTTTTTT; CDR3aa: CATARGRGTGELFF
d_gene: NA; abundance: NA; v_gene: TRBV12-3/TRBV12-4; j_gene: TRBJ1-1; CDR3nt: TGTGCCAGCAGTAGGCGGGAGGGGCAGGATGAAGCTTTCTTT; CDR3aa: CASSRREGQDEAFF
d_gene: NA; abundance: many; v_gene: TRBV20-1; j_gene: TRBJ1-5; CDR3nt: TGCAGTGCTAGGGAACAGGGCAATCAGCCCCAGCATTTT; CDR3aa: CSAREQGNQPQHF
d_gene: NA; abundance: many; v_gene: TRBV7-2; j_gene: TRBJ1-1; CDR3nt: TGTGCCAGCAGCTTATCGCGGGTCCCCATGAACACTGAAGCTTTCTTT; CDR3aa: CASSLSRVPMNTEAFF
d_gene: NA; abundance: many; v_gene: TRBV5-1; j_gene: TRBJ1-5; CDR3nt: TGCGCCAGCAGCTTGGAGCCTTTTCAGCCCCAGCATTTT; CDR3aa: CASSLEPFQPQHF
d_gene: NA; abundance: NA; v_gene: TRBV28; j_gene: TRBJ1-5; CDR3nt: TGTGCCAGTAGGATAGTCTATAGCAATCAGCCCCAGCATTTT; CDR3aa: CASRIVYSNQPQHF
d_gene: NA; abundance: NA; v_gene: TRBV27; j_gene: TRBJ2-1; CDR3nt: TGTGCCAGCAGTCCCCTGGACGGGCGCTACAATGAGCAGTTCTTC; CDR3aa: CASSPLDGRYNEQFF
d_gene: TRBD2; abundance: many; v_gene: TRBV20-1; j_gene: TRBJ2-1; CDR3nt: TGCAGTGCTAGAGATCGGGGGGGAAATTACAATGAGCAGTTCTTC; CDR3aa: CSARDRGGNYNEQFF
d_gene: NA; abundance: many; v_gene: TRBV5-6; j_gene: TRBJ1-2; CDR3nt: TGTGCCAGCAGCTTTGGGGGGAGCTACACCTTC; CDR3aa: CASSFGGSYTF
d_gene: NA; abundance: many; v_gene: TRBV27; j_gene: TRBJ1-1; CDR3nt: TGTGCCAGCAGTTTAATCGGGGGTACTGAAGCTTTCTTT; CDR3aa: CASSLIGGTEAFF
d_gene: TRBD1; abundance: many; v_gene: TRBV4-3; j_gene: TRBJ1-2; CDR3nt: TGCGCCAGCGGCAAATTGACAGGGGCCGGGGGTAACTATGGCTACACCTTC; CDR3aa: CASGKLTGAGGNYGYTF
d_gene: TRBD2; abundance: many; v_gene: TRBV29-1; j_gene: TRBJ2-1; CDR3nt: TGCAGCGTGTGGGGGGGACTAAGGGGCGACAATGAGCAGTTCTTC; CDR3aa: CSVWGGLRGDNEQFF
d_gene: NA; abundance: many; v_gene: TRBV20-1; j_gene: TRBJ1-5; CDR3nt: TGCAGTGCTAGAGGCAGGGAGGTCGGCAATCAGCCCCAGCATTTT; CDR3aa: CSARGREVGNQPQHF
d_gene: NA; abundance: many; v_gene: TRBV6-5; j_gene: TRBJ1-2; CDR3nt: TGTGCCAGCAGTTACTCCTACAGGGATTACTATGGCTACACCTTC; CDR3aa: CASSYSYRDYYGYTF
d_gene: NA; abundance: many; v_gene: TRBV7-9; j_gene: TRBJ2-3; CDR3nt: TGTGCCAGCAGCTGGGCTGAAGACCCAGATACGCAGTATTTT; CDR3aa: CASSWAEDPDTQYF
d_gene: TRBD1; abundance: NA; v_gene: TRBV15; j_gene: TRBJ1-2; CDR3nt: TGTGCCACCAGCCGCGGACAGGGAATTAACTATGGCTACACCTTC; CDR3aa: CATSRGQGINYGYTF
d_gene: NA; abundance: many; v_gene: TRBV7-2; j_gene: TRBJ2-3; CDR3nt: TGTGCCAGCAGCTTAGTTGCCGGGGTGACAGATACGCAGTATTTT; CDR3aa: CASSLVAGVTDTQYF
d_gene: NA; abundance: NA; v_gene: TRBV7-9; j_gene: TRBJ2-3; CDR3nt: TGTGCCAGCAGCTTAGCGGTTACCCCCACAGATACGCAGTATTTT; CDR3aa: CASSLAVTPTDTQYF
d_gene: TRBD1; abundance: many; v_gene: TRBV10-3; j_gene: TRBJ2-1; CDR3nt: TGTGCCACCGGGGAGCCCGGGACAGGGAACAATGAGCAGTTCTTC; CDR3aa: CATGEPGTGNNEQFF
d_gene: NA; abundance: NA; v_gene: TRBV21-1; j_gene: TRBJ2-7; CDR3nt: TGTGCCAGCAGCACTCCGGGACGTCCTGGTTACGAGCAGTACTTC; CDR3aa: CASSTPGRPGYEQYF
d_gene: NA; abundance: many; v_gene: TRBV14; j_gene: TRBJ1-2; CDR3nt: TGTGCCAGCAGCTACCTCCAGGGGTTTGGCTACACCTTC; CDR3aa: CASSYLQGFGYTF
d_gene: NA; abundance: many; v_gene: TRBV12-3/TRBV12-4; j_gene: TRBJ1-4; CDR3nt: TGTGCCAGCTGGCGGACCGGTAATGAAAAACTGTTTTTT; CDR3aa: CASWRTGNEKLFF
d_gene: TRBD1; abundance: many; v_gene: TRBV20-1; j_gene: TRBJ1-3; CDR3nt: TGCAGTGCTACCAGGGACAGCACTGGAAACACCATATATTTT; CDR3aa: CSATRDSTGNTIYF
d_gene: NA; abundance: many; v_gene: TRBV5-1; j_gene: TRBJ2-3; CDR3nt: TGCGCCAGCAGCCCTCATGAGGCAGATACGCAGTATTTT; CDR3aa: CASSPHEADTQYF
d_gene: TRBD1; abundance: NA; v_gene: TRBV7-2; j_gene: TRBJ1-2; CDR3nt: TGTGCCAGCAGCTCCCAGGGGGTAGCGGCCTATGGCTACACCTTC; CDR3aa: CASSSQGVAAYGYTF
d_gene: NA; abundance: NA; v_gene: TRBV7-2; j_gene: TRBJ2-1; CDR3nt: TGTGCCAGCAGCTTAGCCTACAGCTCCTACAATGAGCAGTTCTTC; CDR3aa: CASSLAYSSYNEQFF
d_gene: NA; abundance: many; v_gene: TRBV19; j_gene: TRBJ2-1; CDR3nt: TGTGCCAGTAGTATAGCCGCCAACAATGAGCAGTTCTTC; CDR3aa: CASSIAANNEQFF
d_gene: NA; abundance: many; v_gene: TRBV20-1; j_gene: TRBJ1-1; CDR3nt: TGCAGTGCTAGAGATCGCAGCGACAGGTCTATGAACACTGAAGCTTTCTTT; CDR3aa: CSARDRSDRSMNTEAFF
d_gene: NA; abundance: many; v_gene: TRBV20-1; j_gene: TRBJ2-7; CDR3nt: TGCAGTGCTAGAGTTGTCGGCCCACCCTCTAGCTCCTACGAGCAGTACTTC; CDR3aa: CSARVVGPPSSSYEQYF
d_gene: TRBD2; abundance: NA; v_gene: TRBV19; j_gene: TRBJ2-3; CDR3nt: TGTGCCAGTAGTATCGGGGGGGCTCAAGATACGCAGTATTTT; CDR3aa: CASSIGGAQDTQYF
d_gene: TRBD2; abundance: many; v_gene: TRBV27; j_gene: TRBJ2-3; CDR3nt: TGTGCCAGCAGTCCGACTAGCAGTGGAGATACGCAGTATTTT; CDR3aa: CASSPTSSGDTQYF
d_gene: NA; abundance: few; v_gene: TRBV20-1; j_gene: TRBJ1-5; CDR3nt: TGCAGTGCTAGAGATGCGCGAGGGGCTTCAGGCAATCAGCCCCAGCATTTT; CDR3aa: CSARDARGASGNQPQHF
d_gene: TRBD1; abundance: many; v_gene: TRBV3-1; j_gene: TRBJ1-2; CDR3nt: TGTGCCAGCAGCGCCCGACAGGGCTATGGCTACACCTTC; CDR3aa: CASSARQGYGYTF
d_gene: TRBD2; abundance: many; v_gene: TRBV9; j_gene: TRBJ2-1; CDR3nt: TGTGCCAGCAGCGTAGTCAGCGGGACCTCCTACAATGAGCAGTTCTTC; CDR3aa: CASSVVSGTSYNEQFF
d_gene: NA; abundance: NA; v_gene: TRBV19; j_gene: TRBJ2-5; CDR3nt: TGTGCCAGTAGTATGATGTCGCGGGGGCTAGACGAGACCCAGTACTTC; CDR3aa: CASSMMSRGLDETQYF
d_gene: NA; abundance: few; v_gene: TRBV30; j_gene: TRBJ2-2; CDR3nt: TGTGCCTGGAGTAAGGGGACCAACACCGGGGAGCTGTTTTTT; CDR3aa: CAWSKGTNTGELFF
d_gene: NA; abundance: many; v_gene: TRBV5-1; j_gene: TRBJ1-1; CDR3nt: TGCGCCAGCCGTACCGGGGTTCGGAGGAACACTGAAGCTTTCTTT; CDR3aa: CASRTGVRRNTEAFF
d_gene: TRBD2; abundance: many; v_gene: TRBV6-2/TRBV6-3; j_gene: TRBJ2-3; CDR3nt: TGTGCCAGCAGTTACCCGGGACTAGCGGGATATTACTCTAGCACAGATACGCAGTATTTT; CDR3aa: CASSYPGLAGYYSSTDTQYF
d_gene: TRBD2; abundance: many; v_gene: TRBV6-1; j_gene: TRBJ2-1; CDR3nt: TGTGCCAGCAGTGAACTGACTAGCGGGAGTTACAATGAGCAGTTCTTC; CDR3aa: CASSELTSGSYNEQFF
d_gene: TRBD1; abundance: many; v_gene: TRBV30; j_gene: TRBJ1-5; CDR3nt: TGTGCCTGGAGCAGGACAGGTTTGGAGCCCCAGCATTTT; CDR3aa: CAWSRTGLEPQHF
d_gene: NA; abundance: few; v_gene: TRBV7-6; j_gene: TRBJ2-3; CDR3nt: TGTGCCAGCAGCTTATCCCCCACAGATACGCAGTATTTT; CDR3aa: CASSLSPTDTQYF
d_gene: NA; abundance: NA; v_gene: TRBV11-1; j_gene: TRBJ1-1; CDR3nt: TGTGCCAGCAGCTTAGCGGCCCGGACGTACCTAATGAACACTGAAGCTTTCTTT; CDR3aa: CASSLAARTYLMNTEAFF
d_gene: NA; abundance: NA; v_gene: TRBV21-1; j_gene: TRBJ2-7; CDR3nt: TGTGCCAGGTCAGGGGGAACCTACGAGCAGTACTTC; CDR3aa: CARSGGTYEQYF
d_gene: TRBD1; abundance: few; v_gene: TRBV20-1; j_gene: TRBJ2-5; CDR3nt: TGCAGTGCTCCCCCCGGACAGGGTGGGTGGCGGGAGACCCAGTACTTC; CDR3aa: CSAPPGQGGWRETQYF
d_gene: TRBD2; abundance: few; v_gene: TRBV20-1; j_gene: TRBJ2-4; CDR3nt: TGCAGTGCTAGAGATTTGCTAGCGGGTTCCCCTCTAGCCAAAAACATTCAGTACTTC; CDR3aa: CSARDLLAGSPLAKNIQYF
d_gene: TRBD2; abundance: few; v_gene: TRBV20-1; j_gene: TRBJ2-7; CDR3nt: TGCAGTGCTAGAGACCCTACGACTAGCGGGAGCTCCTACGAGCAGTACTTC; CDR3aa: CSARDPTTSGSSYEQYF
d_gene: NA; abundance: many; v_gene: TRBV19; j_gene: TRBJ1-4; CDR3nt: TGTGCCAGTATGGAGGGTCGAAGGGGCCAAAAACTGTTTTTT; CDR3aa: CASMEGRRGQKLFF
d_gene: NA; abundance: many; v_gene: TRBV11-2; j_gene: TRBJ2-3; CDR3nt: TGTGCCAGCAGCTTAGAACAGGGACTGGATACGCAGTATTTT; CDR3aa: CASSLEQGLDTQYF
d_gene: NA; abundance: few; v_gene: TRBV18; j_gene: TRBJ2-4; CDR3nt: TGTGCCAGCTCACGGGGAGGTGAAAACATTCAGTACTTC; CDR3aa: CASSRGGENIQYF
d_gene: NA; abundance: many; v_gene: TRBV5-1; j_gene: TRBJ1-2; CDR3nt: TGCGCCAGCAGCTCGGAGGGACGGAACTATGGCTACACCTTC; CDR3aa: CASSSEGRNYGYTF
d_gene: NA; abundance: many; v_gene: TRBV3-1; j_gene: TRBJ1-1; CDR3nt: TGTGCCAGCAGCCAGGATACAGGGTGGTCTGAAGCTTTCTTT; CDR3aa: CASSQDTGWSEAFF
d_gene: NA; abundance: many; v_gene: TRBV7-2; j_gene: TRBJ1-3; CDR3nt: TGTGCCAGCAGCTCAGGACTGACGCGCTCTGGAAACACCATATATTTT; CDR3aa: CASSSGLTRSGNTIYF
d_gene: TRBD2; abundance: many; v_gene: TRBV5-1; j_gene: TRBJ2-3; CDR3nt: TGCGCCAGCAGCTTTCCTAGCGGGGGTAGCACAGATACGCAGTATTTT; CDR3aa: CASSFPSGGSTDTQYF